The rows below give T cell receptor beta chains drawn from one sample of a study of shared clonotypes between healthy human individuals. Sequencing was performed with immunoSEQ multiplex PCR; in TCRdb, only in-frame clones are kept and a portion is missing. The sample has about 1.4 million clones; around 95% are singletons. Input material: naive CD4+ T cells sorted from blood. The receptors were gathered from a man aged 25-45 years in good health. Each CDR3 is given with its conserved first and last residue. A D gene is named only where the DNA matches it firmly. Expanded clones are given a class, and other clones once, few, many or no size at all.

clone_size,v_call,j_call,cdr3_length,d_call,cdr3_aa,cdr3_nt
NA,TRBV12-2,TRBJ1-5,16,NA,CASRPLGDRPNQPQHF,TGTGCAAGTCGCCCCCTCGGTGACAGGCCCAATCAGCCCCAGCATTTT
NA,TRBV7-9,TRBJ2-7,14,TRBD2,CASSRAGGPHEQYF,TGTGCCAGCAGTCGGGCGGGAGGGCCGCACGAGCAGTACTTC
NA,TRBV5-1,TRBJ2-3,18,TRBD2,CASSLDLRLADNTDTQYF,TGCGCCAGCAGCTTGGATTTACGACTAGCGGACAACACAGATACGCAGTATTTT
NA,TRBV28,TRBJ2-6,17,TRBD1,CASRSSGTGVGANVLTF,TGTGCCAGCAGAAGCTCCGGGACAGGGGTTGGGGCCAACGTCCTGACTTTC
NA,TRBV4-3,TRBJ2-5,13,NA,CASSRGFQETQYF,TGCGCCAGCAGTCGGGGGTTTCAAGAGACCCAGTACTTC
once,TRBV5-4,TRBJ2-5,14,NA,CASSPEVGRETQYF,TGTGCCAGCAGCCCGGAGGTGGGGAGAGAGACCCAGTACTTC
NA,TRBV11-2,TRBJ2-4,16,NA,CASSLDTDSLKNIQYF,TGTGCCAGCAGCTTAGATACGGACAGCCTCAAAAACATTCAGTACTTC
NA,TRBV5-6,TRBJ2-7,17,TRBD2,CASSWAGTSGSVYEQYF,TGTGCCAGCAGCTGGGCCGGGACTAGCGGGAGTGTATACGAGCAGTACTTC
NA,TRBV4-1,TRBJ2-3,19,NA,CASSHFNRGGGFSTDTQYF,TGCGCCAGCAGCCATTTCAACAGGGGGGGAGGCTTTAGCACAGATACGCAGTATTTT
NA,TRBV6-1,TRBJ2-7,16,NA,CASSDRRDKGYVEQYF,TGTGCCAGCAGTGATCGCCGGGACAAGGGTTACGTTGAGCAGTACTTC
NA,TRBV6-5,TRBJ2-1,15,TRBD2,CASSRAGSSYNEQFF,TGTGCCAGCAGCCGAGCGGGAAGCTCCTACAATGAGCAGTTCTTC
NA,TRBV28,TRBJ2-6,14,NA,CASTERAGANVLTF,TGTGCCAGCACCGAGCGGGCTGGGGCCAACGTCCTGACTTTC
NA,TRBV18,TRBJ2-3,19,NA,CASSPIYGIGKGSTDTQYF,TGTGCCAGCTCACCTATCTACGGGATCGGGAAGGGGAGCACAGATACGCAGTATTTT
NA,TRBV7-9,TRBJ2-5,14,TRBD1,CASSLDRGLETQYF,TGTGCCAGCAGCTTGGACAGGGGGCTGGAGACCCAGTACTTC
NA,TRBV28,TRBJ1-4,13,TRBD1,CASSSGQGEKLFF,TGTGCCAGCAGTTCGGGACAGGGTGAAAAACTGTTTTTT
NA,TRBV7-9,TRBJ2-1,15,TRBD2,CASSLASGWTDEQFF,TGTGCCAGCAGCCTGGCTAGCGGGTGGACGGATGAGCAGTTCTTC
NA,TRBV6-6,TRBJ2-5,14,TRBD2,CASSSSGIQETQYF,TGTGCCAGCAGCTCCAGCGGGATACAAGAGACCCAGTACTTC
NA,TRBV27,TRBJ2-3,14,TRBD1,CASSLDRVTDTQYF,TGTGCCAGCAGTTTAGACAGGGTCACAGATACGCAGTATTTT
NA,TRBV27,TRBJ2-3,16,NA,CASSLSNPGRTDTQYF,TGTGCCAGCAGTTTATCGAATCCAGGGCGGACAGATACGCAGTATTTT
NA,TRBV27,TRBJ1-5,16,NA,CASRGLRGADNQPQHF,TGTGCCAGCCGTGGACTACGCGGGGCGGACAATCAGCCCCAGCATTTT
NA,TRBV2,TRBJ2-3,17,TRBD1,CASSEWTGTLRTDTQYF,TGTGCCAGCAGTGAATGGACAGGGACCCTCCGCACAGATACGCAGTATTTT
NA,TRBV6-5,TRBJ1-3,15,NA,CASSSRNRAGNTIYF,TGTGCCAGCAGTTCTCGGAACAGAGCGGGAAACACCATATATTTT
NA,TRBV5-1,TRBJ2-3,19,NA,CASSLAAKVAVSSTDTQYF,TGCGCCAGCAGCTTGGCCGCCAAAGTGGCTGTTTCTAGCACAGATACGCAGTATTTT
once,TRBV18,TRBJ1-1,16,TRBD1,CASSPKTGGMNTEAFF,TGTGCCAGCTCACCAAAGACAGGGGGGATGAACACTGAAGCTTTCTTT